Listed here are 6 T cell receptor beta chains from one sample, sequenced in a study of blood T cell repertoires in COVID-19. Generated by immunoSEQ multiplex PCR, the TCRdb table keeps only in-frame clones and is missing some. The sample records about 180,000 clones, roughly 90% being singletons. Sequenced sample: PBMCs or T cells enriched from blood (not recorded which). These receptors all come from a human donor with acute COVID-19. The donor label of this sample is uncertain.

DNA for the CDR3: TGTGCCAGCAGTTTATTCGCAGGGGGCTATGGCTACACCTTC. Translated, it gives CASSLFAGGYGYTF. This chain links TRBV27 with TRBJ1-2; TRBD1 matches at 7 bases. The CDR3 has 14 residues. With V trimmed by 1 base and J by 4 bases, 3 bases remained unmatched. Looked up from germline, CDR1 is MNHEY and CDR2 is SMNVEV (reference sequence).

Concerning this clone itself: This sample includes further DNA sequences coding for the same CDR3. V and J are TRBV30 and TRBJ2-7, with D uncertain. Trimming took 3 bases from V and 0 from J, leaving 12 bases between them. This CDR3 spans 14 amino acids. CDR1 and CDR2 from the germline V gene are GTSNPN and SVGIG (reference sequence). The CDR3 region is CAWRSGQNSYEQYF. CDR3 coding DNA: TGTGCCTGGAGAAGTGGCCAGAACTCCTACGAGCAGTACTTC.

This clone was found once. The CDR3 sequence: CASSLELATNEKLFF. The DNA of the CDR3 is TGCGCCAGCAGCTTGGAATTAGCAACTAATGAAAAACTGTTTTTT. The V gene is TRBV5-1, the J gene TRBJ1-4; D not certain. V lost 0 bases and J lost 0, with 6 bases in between. From germline, CDR1 is SGHRS and CDR2 YFSETQ. The CDR3 is 15 amino acids.

This chain uses TRBV10-1 with TRBJ1-1, with unresolved D. Trimming removed 9 bases from V and 0 bases from J, with 17 bases in between. This CDR3 is 15 amino acids long. Germline CDR1 and CDR2: WNHNN and SYGVQD (reference sequence). CDR3 residues: CASATAGSMNTEAFF. Here the CDR3 DNA reads TGCGCCAGTGCGACGGCAGGTTCAATGAACACTGAAGCTTTCTTT.

This clone was counted only a few times. The rearrangement joins TRBV19 to TRBJ1-2, with a weak D call TRBD1 (6 bases). V lost 3 bases and J lost 3, with 11 bases in between. The CDR3 contains 14 residues. Germline CDR1 reads LNHDA; CDR2 reads SQIVND (reference sequence). CDR3 loop: CASSIQGRDYGYTF. The DNA of the CDR3 is TGTGCCAGTAGTATTCAGGGGAGGGACTATGGCTACACCTTC.

This chain uses TRBV29-1 with TRBJ2-5; D is tentatively TRBD1 or TRBD2 (6 bases each). With 4 bases removed from V and 4 bases from J, the gap between germline ends came to 10 bases. CDR3 length: 12 residues. The germline V gene encodes CDR1 SQVTM and CDR2 ANQGSEA. This CDR3 is CSVAEGGETQYF. The CDR3 nucleotides read TGCAGCGTTGCAGAGGGGGGAGAGACCCAGTACTTC. Looking up the rest from reference TRBV29-1 and TRBJ2-5 gives the full variable domain: SAVISQKPSRDICQRGTSLTIQCQVDSQVTMMFWYRQQPGQSLTLIATANQGSEATYESGFVIDKFPISRPNLTFSTLTVSNMSPEDSSIYLCSVAEGGETQYFGPGTRLLVL.